Listed below are T cell receptor beta chains from one sample, sequenced in a study of cytomegalovirus exposure and HLA in healthy donors. Produced via immunoSEQ multiplex PCR; TCRdb's table is partial and in-frame only. The sample comprises under 250,000 clones, approximately 85% of which are singletons, and about 2.3% rests with the top ten. Source material: PBMCs. Receptors were obtained from a woman in her fifties or sixties in good health and CMV-seronegative. The CDR3 runs from the conserved cysteine through the conserved F or W. Each record gives: V gene, D gene, clone size, J gene, CDR3 protein, CDR3 DNA. A D gene is named only where the DNA matches it firmly. Clone size, where shown, is once, few, many, or a class for clones that have expanded.

V gene: TRBV27; D gene: .; clone size: .; J gene: TRBJ2-7; CDR3 protein: CASSLQDNPYEQYF; CDR3 DNA: TGTGCCAGCAGTTTACAAGACAATCCCTACGAGCAGTACTTC
V gene: TRBV27; D gene: TRBD1; clone size: .; J gene: TRBJ1-2; CDR3 protein: CASSSPAGGSYGYTF; CDR3 DNA: TGTGCCAGCAGTTCCCCGGCAGGGGGGAGCTATGGCTACACCTTC
V gene: TRBV29-1; D gene: TRBD2; clone size: .; J gene: TRBJ2-7; CDR3 protein: CSVEGREGSYEQYF; CDR3 DNA: TGCAGCGTTGAGGGAAGGGAGGGGTCCTACGAGCAGTACTTC
V gene: TRBV30; D gene: TRBD1; clone size: .; J gene: TRBJ1-3; CDR3 protein: CAWAGQGPHTIYF; CDR3 DNA: TGTGCCTGGGCGGGACAGGGACCTCACACCATATATTTT
V gene: TRBV30; D gene: .; clone size: .; J gene: TRBJ2-7; CDR3 protein: CAWSDQFDEQYF; CDR3 DNA: TGTGCCTGGAGTGATCAGTTCGACGAGCAGTACTTC
V gene: TRBV30; D gene: TRBD1; clone size: .; J gene: TRBJ1-2; CDR3 protein: CAWSVELDRASRGYTF; CDR3 DNA: TGTGCCTGGAGTGTCGAATTGGACAGGGCCTCAAGGGGCTACACCTTC
V gene: TRBV28; D gene: .; clone size: once; J gene: TRBJ2-5; CDR3 protein: CASSPAGTPYQETQYF; CDR3 DNA: TGTGCCAGCAGCCCTGCTGGGACACCCTATCAAGAGACCCAGTACTTC
V gene: TRBV7-3; D gene: TRBD2; clone size: .; J gene: TRBJ2-1; CDR3 protein: CASSSGLAGNNEQFF; CDR3 DNA: TGTGCCAGCAGCTCCGGACTAGCGGGTAACAATGAGCAGTTCTTC
V gene: TRBV4-1; D gene: TRBD1; clone size: .; J gene: TRBJ1-1; CDR3 protein: CASSLTGDTEAFF; CDR3 DNA: TGCGCCAGCAGCCTTACAGGGGACACTGAAGCTTTCTTT
V gene: TRBV6-1; D gene: .; clone size: .; J gene: TRBJ1-5; CDR3 protein: CASSEVGLRNQPQHF; CDR3 DNA: TGTGCCAGCAGTGAAGTGGGCCTCCGAAATCAGCCCCAGCATTTT
V gene: TRBV18; D gene: TRBD1; clone size: .; J gene: TRBJ1-5; CDR3 protein: CASSSTGGSNQPQHF; CDR3 DNA: TGTGCCAGCTCATCGACAGGGGGTAGCAATCAGCCCCAGCATTTT
V gene: TRBV6-1; D gene: TRBD2; clone size: .; J gene: TRBJ2-7; CDR3 protein: CASKTSGGSSYEQYF; CDR3 DNA: TGTGCCAGCAAGACTTCGGGGGGAAGCTCCTACGAGCAGTACTTC
V gene: TRBV11-3; D gene: TRBD2; clone size: .; J gene: TRBJ2-1; CDR3 protein: CASSPRGTSGSDEQFF; CDR3 DNA: TGTGCCAGCAGCCCAAGGGGGACTAGCGGGAGCGATGAGCAGTTCTTC
V gene: TRBV28; D gene: TRBD1; clone size: .; J gene: TRBJ2-1; CDR3 protein: CASGTGGASSYNEQFF; CDR3 DNA: TGTGCCAGCGGGACAGGGGGCGCCAGCTCCTACAATGAGCAGTTCTTC
V gene: TRBV4-1; D gene: .; clone size: .; J gene: TRBJ1-5; CDR3 protein: CASSQVQLSNQPQHF; CDR3 DNA: TGCGCCAGCAGCCAAGTCCAGTTAAGCAATCAGCCCCAGCATTTT
V gene: TRBV19; D gene: .; clone size: .; J gene: TRBJ1-1; CDR3 protein: CASSIDRYTEAFF; CDR3 DNA: TGTGCCAGTAGTATCGACAGATACACTGAAGCTTTCTTT